One TCR beta chain is described in this entry. Its cognate antigen is unknown. Sequencing was performed with immunoSEQ multiplex PCR; in TCRdb, only in-frame clones are kept and a portion is missing. This sample has about 62,000 clones, with 95% found just once. The data belong to a study of cytomegalovirus exposure and HLA in healthy donors. Across the whole study: In a later analysis, it was reported that the roughly 120 validation repertoires had been produced on the same platform as the 500 to 750 repertoires belonging to the first cohort.

Study-level findings and limits: Three chains tied to CMV proved CMV antigen-specific in vitro. For cytomegalovirus status, the classifier reportedly gave diagnoses with high specificity and sensitivity.

V dropped 3 bases and J dropped 9 bases, with 9 bases sitting between them. The CDR3 is 12 residues long. CDR1 and CDR2 (germline): MNHEY, SMNVEV (reference sequence). The source of this sequence is a woman between 18 and 30 years old in good health and CMV-seropositive. The rearrangement uses TRBV27 and TRBJ1-5; possibly TRBD1 for D (5 bases). Material for sequencing was PBMCs. As DNA, the CDR3 is TGTGCCAGCAGTTTGGGGGGTGGGCCCCAGCATTTT. It is translated as CASSLGGGPQHF.